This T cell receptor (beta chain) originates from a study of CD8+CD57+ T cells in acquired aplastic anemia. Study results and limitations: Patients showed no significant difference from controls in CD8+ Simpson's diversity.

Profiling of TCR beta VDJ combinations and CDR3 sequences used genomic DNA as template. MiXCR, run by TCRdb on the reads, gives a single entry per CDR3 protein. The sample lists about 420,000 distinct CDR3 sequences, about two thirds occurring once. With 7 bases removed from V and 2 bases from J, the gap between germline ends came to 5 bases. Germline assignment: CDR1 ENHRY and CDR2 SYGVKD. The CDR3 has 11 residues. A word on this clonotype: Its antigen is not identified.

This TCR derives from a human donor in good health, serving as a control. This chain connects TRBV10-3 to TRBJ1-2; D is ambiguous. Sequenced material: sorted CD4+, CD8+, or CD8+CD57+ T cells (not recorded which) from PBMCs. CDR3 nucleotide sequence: TGTGCCATCAATGCAAACTATGGCTACACCTTC. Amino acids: CAINANYGYTF.